This T cell receptor beta chain came from a study of CD8+ T cells in alopecia areata. This clone was counted only a few times. This CDR3 spans 19 amino acids. Trimming removed 0 bases from V and 0 bases from J, with 21 bases in between. The germline V gene has CDR1 LGHNA and CDR2 YSLEER. Extraction of RNA preceded its reverse transcription into cDNA, which served as the sequencing template. Profiled with immunoSEQ multiplex PCR; TCRdb holds only in-frame clones, not every one. The sample yields some 120,000 clones, approximately 58% seen once. V and J are TRBV4-3 and TRBJ2-7; either TRBD1 or TRBD2 may fit D (7 bases each). The receptor was derived from a human donor with alopecia areata. Sequenced here: CD4+ T cells sorted from blood, sampled at week 0. This CDR3 reads CASSQDIRSAGGGSYEQYF. DNA of the CDR3: TGCGCCAGCAGCCAAGATATCCGTTCAGCAGGGGGGGGCTCCTACGAGCAGTACTTC.